The sequence of this T cell receptor beta chain was determined in a study of T-cell memory formation after mild COVID-19. Germline V gene data show CDR1 as MNHEY and CDR2 as SVGAGI. V lost 0 bases and J 4 bases, leaving 3 bases between the germline ends. The CDR3 extends over 13 amino acids. TCR alpha and TCR beta cDNA libraries with sample barcodes and UMIs came from 5'RACE using constant-segment primers. MiXCR, run by TCRdb on the 5' RACE reads, gives a single entry per CDR3 protein. The sample consists of over 95,000 distinct CDR3 sequences, approximately 22% of them appearing once. General study findings and limits: Those CD4+ clones that contracted were mainly in CM and EM (CD8+ ones in EMRA). Second-wave clones peaking on day 37 lacked confirmed SARS-CoV-2 specificity.

This clonotype has a handful of counts. Its antigen is as yet unknown. Material: PBMCs or a T cell subset sorted from them (not recorded which). This chain uses TRBV6-5 with TRBJ2-2; D is unclear. This clonotype was sampled from a man aged 18 to 29 who had mild COVID-19 (a few samples of this study predate the infection). Cell type and time point are not known. The CDR3 coding sequence is TGTGCCAGCAGTTACTCCAGCACCGGGGAGCTGTTTTTT. Translating it yields CASSYSSTGELFF.